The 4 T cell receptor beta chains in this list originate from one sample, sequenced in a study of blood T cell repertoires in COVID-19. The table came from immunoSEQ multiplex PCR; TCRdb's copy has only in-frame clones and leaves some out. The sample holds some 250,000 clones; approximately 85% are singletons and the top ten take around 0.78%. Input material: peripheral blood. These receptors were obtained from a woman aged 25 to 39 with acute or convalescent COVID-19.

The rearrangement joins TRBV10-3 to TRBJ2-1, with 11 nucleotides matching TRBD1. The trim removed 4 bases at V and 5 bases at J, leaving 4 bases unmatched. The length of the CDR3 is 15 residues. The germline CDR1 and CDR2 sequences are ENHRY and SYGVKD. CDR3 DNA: TGTGCCATCAGTGCCTCGGGACAGGGGGACAATGAGCAGTTCTTC. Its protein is CAISASGQGDNEQFF.

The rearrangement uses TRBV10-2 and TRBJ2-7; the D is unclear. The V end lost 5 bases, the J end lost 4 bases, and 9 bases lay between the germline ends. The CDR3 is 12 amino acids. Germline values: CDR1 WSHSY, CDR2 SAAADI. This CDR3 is CASSPSSYEQYF. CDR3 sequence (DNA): TGCGCCAGCAGTCCGAGTAGTTACGAGCAGTACTTC.

The CDR3 spells CSVGGQGVRFF. DNA for the CDR3: TGCAGCGTGGGGGGACAGGGCGTCAGGTTCTTC. The J gene is TRBJ2-1, the V gene TRBV29-1; TRBD1 matches at 9 bases. Germline V gives CDR1 SQVTM, CDR2 ANQGSEA. V dropped 6 bases and J dropped 15; count of bases not matched to a gene: 9. The CDR3 length is 11 residues.

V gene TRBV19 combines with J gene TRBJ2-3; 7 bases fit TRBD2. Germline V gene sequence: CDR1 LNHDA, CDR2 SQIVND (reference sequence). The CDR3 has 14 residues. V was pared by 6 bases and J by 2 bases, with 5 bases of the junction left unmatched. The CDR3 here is CASRVAGPTDTQYF. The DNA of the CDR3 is TGTGCCAGTAGGGTAGCGGGTCCCACAGATACGCAGTATTTT.